These 16 T cell receptor beta chains came from one sample sequenced in a study of control samples from healthy donors and cancer patients. Sequenced by immunoSEQ multiplex PCR; TCRdb stores in-frame clones only, minus some. The table includes 20,000 to 25,000 clones, around four fifths detected once. The source material was PBMCs. The receptor set was obtained from a man between 60 and 75 years old with colorectal cancer.

This chain connects TRBV6-1 to TRBJ2-2, with D uncertain. Germline-derived CDR1 and CDR2 are MNHNS and SASEGT. This CDR3 contains 15 residues. V lost 0 bases to trimming and J lost 4 bases, with 9 bases between them. The CDR3 sequence is CASSEARSGTGELFF. The CDR3 coding sequence is TGTGCCAGCAGTGAAGCTCGTTCTGGCACCGGGGAGCTGTTTTTT.

The table lists this clone with a count of one. The rearrangement uses TRBV29-1 and TRBJ1-1; the match to TRBD1 covers 9 bases. The trim removed 5 bases at V and 4 bases at J, leaving 8 bases unmatched. CDR3 size: 14 residues. Germline loops: CDR1 SQVTM, CDR2 ANQGSEA. The CDR3 here is CSVSSGTGITEAFF. As DNA, the CDR3 is TGCAGCGTTTCCTCCGGGACAGGGATCACTGAAGCTTTCTTT.

The J gene is TRBJ1-2, the V gene TRBV6-1, with 7 positions matching TRBD1. With V trimmed by 3 bases and J by 5 bases, 9 bases remained unmatched. The CDR3 sequence is 15 residues long. The germline V gene encodes CDR1 MNHNS and CDR2 SASEGT. The chain's CDR3 is CASSESSPQGYGYTF. CDR3 nucleotides: TGTGCCAGCAGTGAGTCGAGTCCACAGGGGTATGGCTACACCTTC.

The chain couples TRBV6-5 to TRBJ1-1; TRBD1 is a possible D gene (5 bases). This CDR3 has 13 amino acids. The V end was cut by 7 bases, the J end by 5 bases, with 14 bases between. CDR1 is MNHEY and CDR2 is SVGAGI in the germline V gene. CDR3: CASTYTGGTEAFF. The CDR3 nucleotides read TGTGCCAGCACCTACACAGGAGGGACTGAAGCTTTCTTT.

The chain employs TRBV18 and TRBJ1-6; D is ambiguous. The length of the CDR3 is 14 residues. Trimming took 3 bases from V and 7 from J, leaving 10 bases between them. The germline gives CDR1 KGHSH, CDR2 LQKENI. The CDR3 region has the DNA TGTGCCAGCTCACCCGGAGCAGTAAATTCACCCCTCCACTTT. Translating it yields CASSPGAVNSPLHF.

V gene TRBV9 combines with J gene TRBJ2-3; TRBD2 matches at 14 bases. Germline trimming cut 0 bases from V and 7 bases from J; bases unmatched to any gene: 7. Germline V lookup: CDR1 SGDLS, CDR2 YYNGEE. The CDR3 consists of 17 residues. CDR3 in amino acids: CASSVERLAGGPYTQYF. DNA for the CDR3: TGTGCCAGCAGCGTAGAGAGACTAGCGGGGGGGCCATATACGCAGTATTTT.

This chain joins TRBV11-3 and TRBJ2-5; TRBD2 matches 11 bases. After removal of 4 bases from V and 4 bases from J, the junction contained 17 bases not matched to a gene. The CDR3 is 19 amino acids. Germline V lookup: CDR1 SGHNT, CDR2 YENEEA. CDR3: CASSSTRPFIAGGPETQYF. The CDR3 region has the DNA TGTGCCAGCAGCTCGACACGACCCTTCATAGCGGGGGGGCCAGAGACCCAGTACTTC.

This clone was counted between two and nine times. J is TRBJ1-5 and V is TRBV24-1; no firm D call. Germline V gives CDR1 KGHDR, CDR2 SFDVKD. Trimming stripped 1 base from V and 0 bases from J, with 21 bases between. This CDR3 region has 20 residues. The CDR3 nucleotides are TGTGCCACCAGTGATTTAAAGAACCGACGGGATGGAAATAGCAATCAGCCCCAGCATTTT. Amino acid sequence: CATSDLKNRRDGNSNQPQHF.

V and J are TRBV5-1 and TRBJ2-2, with D perhaps being TRBD1 or TRBD2 (6 bases each). The CDR3 length is 15 residues. Germline CDR1 is SGHRS and CDR2 is YFSETQ. With 4 bases removed from V and 5 bases from J, the gap between germline ends came to 15 bases. The CDR3 nucleotides are TGCGCCAGCAGCGGGGGGCGGGTATCGACCGGGGAGCTGTTTTTT. Its protein product is CASSGGRVSTGELFF.

This chain joins TRBV7-6 and TRBJ2-7, with 9 positions matching TRBD1. Losses at the gene ends were 2 bases for V and 6 bases for J; bases not matched to a gene: 11. Germline V gene sequence: CDR1 SGHVS, CDR2 FNYEAQ. CDR3 length: 16 residues. In DNA form, the CDR3 reads TGTGCCAGCAGCTTAAATCAGTGGGACAGGGAAGTCGAGCAGTACTTC. Translation: CASSLNQWDREVEQYF.

The rearrangement links TRBV5-6 to TRBJ1-5; D gene uncertain. The CDR3 has 15 residues. V was cut by 0 bases and J by 1 base, with 8 bases left in between. The germline CDR1 and CDR2 sequences are SGHDT and YYEEEE. The CDR3 DNA reads TGTGCCAGCAGCTTGGGGACGGGGAGCAATCAGCCCCAGCATTTT. Residues: CASSLGTGSNQPQHF.

The V call is TRBV6-2 or TRBV6-3, the J call TRBJ2-7, with a possible D match to TRBD2 (6 bases). This CDR3 is built from 13 residues. V was shortened by 4 bases and J by 7 bases, with 14 bases between the two germline ends. CDR1 and CDR2 (germline): MNHEY, SVGEGT. CDR3 residues: CASSWGEWGEQYV. Written as DNA, the CDR3 is TGTGCCAGCAGTTGGGGGGAGTGGGGTGAGCAGTACGTC.

The J gene is TRBJ1-4, the V gene TRBV11-2; D possibly corresponds to TRBD1 (6 bases). CDR1 SGHAT and CDR2 FQNNGV come from the germline V gene. This CDR3 has 16 amino acids. The V gene lost 1 base and the J gene lost 9 bases, with 18 bases spanning the gap. The CDR3 DNA sequence: TGTGCCAGCAGCTTAGTGGGGACACACAACTTAAAAAAACTGTTTTTT. This translates into CASSLVGTHNLKKLFF.

The table lists this clone with a count of one. The chain uses TRBV6-5 and TRBJ2-1; 7 nucleotides align to TRBD2. The CDR3 runs to 16 residues. CDR1 is MNHEY, CDR2 SVGAGI, per germline. J lost 1 base, V lost 4 bases, and 7 bases had no gene match. CDR3 in DNA: TGTGCCAGCAGTTCGGGGGAGGGTTGGTCCTACAATGAGCAGTTCTTC. Residues: CASSSGEGWSYNEQFF.

The chain employs TRBV19 and TRBJ1-4; weak D call: TRBD1 (5 bases). The germline gives CDR1 LNHDA, CDR2 SQIVND (reference sequence). V was cut by 9 bases and J by 0 bases, with 17 bases left in between. The CDR3 totals 16 residues. CDR3 in DNA: TGTGCCAGCTCTGATACTAGGGGTACAACTAATGAAAAACTGTTTTTT. Its translation: CASSDTRGTTNEKLFF.

The chain carries TRBV29-1 and TRBJ2-1; no clear D gene. Between the trimmed V and J ends, which lost 7 bases and 0 bases, there was a span of 16 bases. CDR3 length equals 15 residues. The germline V gene has CDR1 SQVTM and CDR2 ANQGSEA. The CDR3, as DNA: TGCAGCGCTACCGCCATACTCATCTCCTACAATGAGCAGTTCTTC. This sequence encodes CSATAILISYNEQFF.